This is a list of T cell receptor beta chains from one sample in a study of T-cell memory formation after mild COVID-19. TCRdb used MiXCR to reprocess the 5' RACE reads, holding one entry per CDR3 protein. The table records some 190,000 distinct CDR3 sequences, approximately 20% of them present only once. The sequenced material came from PBMCs or a T cell subset sorted from them (not recorded which). These receptors all stem from an adult woman who had mild COVID-19 (a few samples of this study predate the infection). Cell type and time point are not known. CDR3s include the opening cysteine and the closing phenylalanine or tryptophan. Fields, in order: clone size, J gene, V gene, D gene, CDR3 length, CDR3 DNA, CDR3 protein. D genes are given only for firm matches. Part of the rows lack a size; the others show once, few, many or a class for expanded clones.

>few|TRBJ2-3|TRBV29-1|-|12
TGCAGCGTTGATGGTGGCACAGATACGCAGTATTTT
CSVDGGTDTQYF
>-|TRBJ1-5|TRBV10-3|-|13
TGTGCCATCAGTGAGGGGGGTTTCCAGCCCCAGCATTTT
CAISEGGFQPQHF
>few|TRBJ2-7|TRBV7-9|TRBD1|13
TGTGCCAGCAGCTCCGGGACAGTGTACGAGCAGTACTTC
CASSSGTVYEQYF
>few|TRBJ2-7|TRBV4-3|-|15
TGCGCCAGCAGCCTCCAACGTCAGGGAGCCTACGAGCAGTACTTC
CASSLQRQGAYEQYF
>few|TRBJ2-7|TRBV5-6|TRBD1|14
TGTGCCAGCAGCAAATGGACAGGCTCCTACGAGCAGTACTTC
CASSKWTGSYEQYF
>many|TRBJ1-5|TRBV6-6|-|16
TGTGCCAGCAGCTCAACGGGAGGGAGGAGCAATCAGCCCCAGCATTTT
CASSSTGGRSNQPQHF
>-|TRBJ1-2|TRBV5-1|-|15
TGCGCCAGCAGAGGGGAGCCCGCGGTCGGCTATGGCTACACCTTC
CASRGEPAVGYGYTF
>-|TRBJ2-7|TRBV20-1|-|15
TGCAGTGCTAGATCCGGGCCGCCTCAAGGCTACGAGCAGTACTTC
CSARSGPPQGYEQYF
>few|TRBJ2-1|TRBV12-3/TRBV12-4|-|14
TGTGCCAGCAGCCGAACCGGGACACCCAATGAGCAGTTCTTC
CASSRTGTPNEQFF
>few|TRBJ1-1|TRBV7-9|-|12
TGTGCCAGCGTGGTTTTGGACACTGAAGCTTTCTTT
CASVVLDTEAFF
>-|TRBJ1-6|TRBV19|TRBD1|15
TGTGCCAGTAGTGCCGGGACAGGGGGAATTTCACCCCTCCACTTT
CASSAGTGGISPLHF
>-|TRBJ2-2|TRBV28|-|14
TGTGCCAGCAGTTTACCACTGAACACCGGGGAGCTGTTTTTT
CASSLPLNTGELFF
>-|TRBJ2-7|TRBV5-6|-|13
TGTGCCAGCAGCTTGAGGGGGAAAGCCCATGCGGACTTC
CASSLRGKAHADF
>-|TRBJ2-5|TRBV29-1|-|12
TGCAGCGTTGCTCTGACATTTGGGACCCAGTACTTC
CSVALTFGTQYF
>many|TRBJ2-3|TRBV5-8|-|16
TGTGCCAGCAGATCCCCGGGACTGAGAAGCACAGATACGCAGTATTTT
CASRSPGLRSTDTQYF